In its sample, the clone carrying this T cell receptor beta chain was seen a few times. Its antigen is unidentified. The sample originates from a study of beta chain features in type 1 diabetes. Study results and caveats: Insertions at VDJ junctions were less frequent in type 1 diabetes patients. These patients also deleted more nucleotides at the same junctions. Patients' naive, central memory and Treg TCRB repertoires seemed closer to one another than those of healthy donors. Type 1 diabetes patients showed a moderate but significant shortening of TCRB CDR3s in all four CD4+ subsets.

The CDR3 length is 13 residues. Trimming shortened V by 5 bases and J by 7 bases, and 15 bases separated the two germline ends. CDR1 SGHTA and CDR2 FQGNSA come from the germline V gene. The whole isolated RNA underwent reverse transcription, so sequencing captured expressed TCRB transcripts. TCRdb keeps only in-frame clones here, not all; method: immunoSEQ multiplex PCR. The table has some 410,000 clones, 9.5% to 12% seen once. The specimen was naive CD4+ T cells from blood. The chain recombines TRBV7-2 with TRBJ2-7; TRBD2 is a possible D gene (5 bases). This receptor was identified in a woman between 18 and 30 years old in good health. CDR3: CASSTQLVMEQYF. Here the CDR3 DNA reads TGTGCCAGCAGCACCCAACTAGTAATGGAGCAGTACTTC.